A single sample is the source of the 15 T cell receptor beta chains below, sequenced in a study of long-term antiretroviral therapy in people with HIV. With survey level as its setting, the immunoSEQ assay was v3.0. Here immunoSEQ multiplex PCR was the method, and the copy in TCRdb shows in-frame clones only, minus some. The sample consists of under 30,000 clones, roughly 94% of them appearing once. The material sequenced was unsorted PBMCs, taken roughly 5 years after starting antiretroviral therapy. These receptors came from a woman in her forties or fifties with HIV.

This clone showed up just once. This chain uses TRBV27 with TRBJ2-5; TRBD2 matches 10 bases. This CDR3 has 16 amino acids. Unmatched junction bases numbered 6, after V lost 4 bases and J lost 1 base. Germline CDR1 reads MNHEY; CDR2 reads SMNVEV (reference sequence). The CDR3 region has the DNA TGTGCCAGCAGTTCAAAACGGACTAGCGGCCAAGAGACCCAGTACTTC. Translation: CASSSKRTSGQETQYF.

The CDR3 protein is CASSLGVLLNTEAFF. For the CDR3, the DNA is TGTGCCAGCAGCTTAGGAGTACTGTTGAACACTGAAGCTTTCTTT. This chain links TRBV5-5 with TRBJ1-1; D is undetermined. Germline V gives CDR1 SGHKS, CDR2 YYEKEE (reference sequence). CDR3 length equals 15 residues. The germline V and J ends were trimmed by 2 bases and 0 bases, with 11 bases remaining between them.

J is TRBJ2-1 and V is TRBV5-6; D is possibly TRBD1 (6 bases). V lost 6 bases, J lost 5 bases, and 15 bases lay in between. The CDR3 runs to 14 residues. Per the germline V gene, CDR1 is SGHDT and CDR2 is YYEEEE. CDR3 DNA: TGTGCCAGCATCGGAACCAGGGGTAACAATGAGCAGTTCTTC. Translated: CASIGTRGNNEQFF.

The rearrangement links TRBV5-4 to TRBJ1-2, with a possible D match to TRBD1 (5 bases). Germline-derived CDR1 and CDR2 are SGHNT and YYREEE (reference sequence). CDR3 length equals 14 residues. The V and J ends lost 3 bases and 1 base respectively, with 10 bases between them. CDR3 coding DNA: TGTGCCAGCAGCTCAGGGTATGATAACTATGGCTACACCTTC. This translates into CASSSGYDNYGYTF.

CDR3: CASSLLTSGSSYEQYF. The CDR3 nucleotides read TGTGCCAGCAGCTTATTAACTAGCGGGTCTTCCTACGAGCAGTACTTC. The V and J genes are TRBV7-2 and TRBJ2-7; 9 nucleotides agree with TRBD2. Germline loops: CDR1 SGHTA, CDR2 FQGNSA. V was clipped by 2 bases and J by 1 base; unmatched bases: 6. The CDR3 length is 16 residues.

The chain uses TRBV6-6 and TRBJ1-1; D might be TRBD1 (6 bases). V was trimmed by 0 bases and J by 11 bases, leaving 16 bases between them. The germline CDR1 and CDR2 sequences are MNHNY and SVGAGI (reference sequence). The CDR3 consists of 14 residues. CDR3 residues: CASSYSGTKVEAFF. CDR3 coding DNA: TGTGCCAGCAGTTACTCCGGGACAAAGGTCGAGGCTTTCTTT.

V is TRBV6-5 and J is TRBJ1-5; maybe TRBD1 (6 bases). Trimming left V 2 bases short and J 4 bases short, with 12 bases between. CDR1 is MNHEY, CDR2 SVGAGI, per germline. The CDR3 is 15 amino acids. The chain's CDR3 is CASSYDRFTNQPQHF. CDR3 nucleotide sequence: TGTGCCAGCAGTTACGACAGGTTCACTAATCAGCCCCAGCATTTT.

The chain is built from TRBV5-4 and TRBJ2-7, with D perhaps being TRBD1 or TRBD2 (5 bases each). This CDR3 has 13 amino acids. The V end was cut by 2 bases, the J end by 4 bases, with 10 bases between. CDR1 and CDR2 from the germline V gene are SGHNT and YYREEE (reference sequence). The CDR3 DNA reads TGTGCCAGCAGCTTACCGGGACCTTACGAGCAGTACTTC. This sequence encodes CASSLPGPYEQYF.

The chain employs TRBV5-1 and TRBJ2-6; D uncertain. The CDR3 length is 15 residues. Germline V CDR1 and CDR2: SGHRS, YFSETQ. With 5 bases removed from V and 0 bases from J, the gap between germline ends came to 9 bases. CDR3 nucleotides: TGCGCCAGCAGACCTCCGGGCTCTGGGGCCAACGTCCTGACTTTC. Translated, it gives CASRPPGSGANVLTF.

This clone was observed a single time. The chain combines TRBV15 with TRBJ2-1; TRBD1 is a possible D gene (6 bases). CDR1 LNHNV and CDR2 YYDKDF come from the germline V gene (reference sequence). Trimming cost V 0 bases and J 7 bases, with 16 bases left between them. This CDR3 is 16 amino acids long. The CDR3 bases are TGTGCCACCAGCAGAGATTTGGTTACAGGGTGGAATGAGCAGTTCTTC. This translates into CATSRDLVTGWNEQFF. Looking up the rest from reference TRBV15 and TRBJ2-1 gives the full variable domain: DAMVIQNPRYQVTQFGKPVTLSCSQTLNHNVMYWYQQKSSQAPKLLFHYYDKDFNNEADTPDNFQSRRPNTSFCFLDIRSPGLGDTAMYLCATSRDLVTGWNEQFFGPGTRLTVL.

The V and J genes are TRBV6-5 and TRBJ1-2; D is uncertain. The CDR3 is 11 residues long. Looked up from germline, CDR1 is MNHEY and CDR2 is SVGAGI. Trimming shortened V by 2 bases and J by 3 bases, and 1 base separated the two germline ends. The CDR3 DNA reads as TGTGCCAGCAGTTACGACTATGGCTACACCTTC. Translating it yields CASSYDYGYTF.

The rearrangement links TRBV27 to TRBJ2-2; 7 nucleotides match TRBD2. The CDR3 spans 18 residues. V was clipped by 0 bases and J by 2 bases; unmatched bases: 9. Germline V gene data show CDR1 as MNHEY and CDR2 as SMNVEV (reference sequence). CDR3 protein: CASSLSGLAVTNTGELFF. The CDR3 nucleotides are TGTGCCAGCAGTTTATCGGGGCTAGCGGTTACCAACACCGGGGAGCTGTTTTTT.

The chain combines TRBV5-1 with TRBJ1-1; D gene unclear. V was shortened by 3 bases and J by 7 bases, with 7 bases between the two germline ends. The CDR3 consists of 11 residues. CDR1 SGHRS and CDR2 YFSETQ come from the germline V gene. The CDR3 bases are TGCGCCAGCAGCTACGACGGTGAAGCTTTCTTT. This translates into CASSYDGEAFF.

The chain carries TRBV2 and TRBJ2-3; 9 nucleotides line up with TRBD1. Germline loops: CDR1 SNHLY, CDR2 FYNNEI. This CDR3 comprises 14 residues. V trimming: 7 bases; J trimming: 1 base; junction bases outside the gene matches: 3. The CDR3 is CASTGQGRTDTQYF. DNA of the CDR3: TGTGCCAGCACGGGACAGGGCCGCACAGATACGCAGTATTTT.

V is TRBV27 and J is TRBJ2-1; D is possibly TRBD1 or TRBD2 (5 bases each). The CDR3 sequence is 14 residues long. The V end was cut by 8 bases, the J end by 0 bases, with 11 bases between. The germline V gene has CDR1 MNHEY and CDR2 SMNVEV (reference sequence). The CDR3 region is CASSTGGSYNEQFF. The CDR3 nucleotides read TGTGCCAGCTCCACTGGGGGCTCCTACAATGAGCAGTTCTTC.